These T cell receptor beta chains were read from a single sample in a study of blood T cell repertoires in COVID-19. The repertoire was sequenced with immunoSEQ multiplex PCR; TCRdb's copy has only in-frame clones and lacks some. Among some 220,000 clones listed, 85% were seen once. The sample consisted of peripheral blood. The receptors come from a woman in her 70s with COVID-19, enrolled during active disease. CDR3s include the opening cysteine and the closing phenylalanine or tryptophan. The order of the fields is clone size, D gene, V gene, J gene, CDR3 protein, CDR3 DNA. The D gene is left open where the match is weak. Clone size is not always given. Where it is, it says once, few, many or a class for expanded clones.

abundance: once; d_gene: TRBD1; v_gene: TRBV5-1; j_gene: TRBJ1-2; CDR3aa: CASSGDSLNYGYTF; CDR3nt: TGCGCCAGCAGCGGGGACAGCCTTAACTATGGCTACACCTTC
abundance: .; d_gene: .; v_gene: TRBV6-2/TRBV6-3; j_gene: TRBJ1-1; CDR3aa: CASSYRGWQTNTEAFF; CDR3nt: TGTGCCAGCAGTTACCGGGGATGGCAGACGAACACTGAAGCTTTCTTT
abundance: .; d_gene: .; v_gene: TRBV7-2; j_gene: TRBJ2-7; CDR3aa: CASSLNGYEQYF; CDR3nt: TGTGCCAGCAGCTTGAACGGCTACGAGCAGTACTTC
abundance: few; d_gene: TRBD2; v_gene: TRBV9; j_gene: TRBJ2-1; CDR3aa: CASSLSGSSYNEQFF; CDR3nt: TGTGCCAGCAGCCTAAGCGGGAGCTCCTACAATGAGCAGTTCTTC
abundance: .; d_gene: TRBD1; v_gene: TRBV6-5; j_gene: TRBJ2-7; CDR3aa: CASSPGTGVYEQYF; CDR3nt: TGTGCCAGCAGTCCCGGGACAGGGGTCTACGAGCAGTACTTC
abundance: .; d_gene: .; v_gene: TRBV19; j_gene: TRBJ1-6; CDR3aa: CASSTRVQGINSPLHF; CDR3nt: TGTGCCAGTAGTACCCGAGTACAGGGTATTAATTCACCCCTCCACTTT
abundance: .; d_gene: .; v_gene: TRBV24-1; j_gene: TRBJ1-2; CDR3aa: CATQQGVNGYTF; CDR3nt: TGTGCCACTCAACAGGGAGTAAATGGCTACACCTTC
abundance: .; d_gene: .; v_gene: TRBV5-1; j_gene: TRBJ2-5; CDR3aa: CASSFSRQETQYF; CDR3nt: TGCGCCAGCAGCTTTTCACGGCAAGAGACCCAGTACTTC
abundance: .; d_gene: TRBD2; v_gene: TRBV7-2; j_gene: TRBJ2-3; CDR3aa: CASTLRLAADTQYF; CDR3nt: TGTGCCAGCACCTTACGGCTAGCGGCAGATACGCAGTATTTT
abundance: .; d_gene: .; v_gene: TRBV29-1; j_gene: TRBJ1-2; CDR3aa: CSVERMSYGYTF; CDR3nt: TGCAGCGTTGAGCGCATGAGCTATGGCTACACCTTC
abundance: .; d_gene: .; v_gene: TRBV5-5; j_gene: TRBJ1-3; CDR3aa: CASSLAPGEGNTIYF; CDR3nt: TGTGCCAGCAGCTTGGCGCCAGGGGAAGGAAACACCATATATTTT
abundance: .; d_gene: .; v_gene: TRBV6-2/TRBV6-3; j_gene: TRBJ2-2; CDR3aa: CASSLAGRTGELFF; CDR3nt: TGTGCCAGCAGTCTGGCAGGGCGGACCGGGGAGCTGTTTTTT
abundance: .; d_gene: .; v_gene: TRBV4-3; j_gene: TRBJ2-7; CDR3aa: CASSQEVSATGEQYF; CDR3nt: TGCGCCAGCAGCCAAGAGGTGTCAGCTACGGGAGAGCAGTACTTC
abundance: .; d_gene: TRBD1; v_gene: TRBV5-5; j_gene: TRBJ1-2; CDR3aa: CASSLRGTDSLLGYTF; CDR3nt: TGTGCCAGCAGCTTGCGCGGGACAGATTCCCTTCTGGGCTACACCTTC
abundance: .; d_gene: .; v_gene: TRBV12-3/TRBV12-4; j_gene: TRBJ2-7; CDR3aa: CASSPPPGDEQYF; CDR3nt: TGTGCCAGCAGCCCACCGCCGGGGGACGAGCAGTACTTC
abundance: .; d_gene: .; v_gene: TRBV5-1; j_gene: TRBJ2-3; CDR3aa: CASSLATKSTDTQYF; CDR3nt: TGCGCCAGCAGCTTGGCGACTAAGAGCACAGATACGCAGTATTTT
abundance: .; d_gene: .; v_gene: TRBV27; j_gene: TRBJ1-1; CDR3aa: CASSPLPGNTEAFF; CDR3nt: TGTGCCAGCAGTCCCCTCCCGGGGAACACTGAAGCTTTCTTT
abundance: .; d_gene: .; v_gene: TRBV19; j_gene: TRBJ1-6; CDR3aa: CASSIGGQKNSPLHF; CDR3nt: TGTGCCAGTAGTATAGGAGGGCAGAAGAATTCACCCCTCCACTTT
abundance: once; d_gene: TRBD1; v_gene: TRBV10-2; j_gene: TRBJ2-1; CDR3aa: CASSVIGQGFYNEQFF; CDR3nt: TGCGCCAGCAGTGTTATCGGACAGGGGTTCTACAATGAGCAGTTCTTC
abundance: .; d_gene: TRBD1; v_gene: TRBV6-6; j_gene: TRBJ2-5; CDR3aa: CASSYWTGAETQYF; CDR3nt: TGTGCCAGCAGTTACTGGACAGGGGCAGAGACCCAGTACTTC
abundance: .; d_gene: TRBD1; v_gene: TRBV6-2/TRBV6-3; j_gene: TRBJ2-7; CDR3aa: CASSYGTGAYEQYF; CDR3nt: TGTGCCAGCAGTTACGGTACAGGGGCCTACGAGCAGTACTTC
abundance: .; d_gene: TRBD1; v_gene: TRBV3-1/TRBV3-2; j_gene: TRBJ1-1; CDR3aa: CASSPHIGTVTEAFF; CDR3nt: TGTGCCAGCAGCCCCCACATTGGGACAGTCACTGAAGCTTTCTTT
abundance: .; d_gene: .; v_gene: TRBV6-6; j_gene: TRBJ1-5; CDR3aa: CASSPQRGSNQPQHF; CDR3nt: TGTGCCAGCAGTCCACAAAGGGGGAGCAATCAGCCCCAGCATTTT
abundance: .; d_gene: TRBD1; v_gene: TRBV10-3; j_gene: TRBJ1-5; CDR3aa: CAISETGTGSNQPQHF; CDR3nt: TGTGCCATCAGTGAGACCGGGACAGGGAGCAATCAGCCCCAGCATTTT
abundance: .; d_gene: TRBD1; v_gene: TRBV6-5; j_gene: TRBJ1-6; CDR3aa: CASMGDRGGNSPLHF; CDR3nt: TGTGCCAGCATGGGGGACAGGGGAGGAAATTCACCCCTCCACTTT
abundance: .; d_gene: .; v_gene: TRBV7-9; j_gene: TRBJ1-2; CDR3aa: CASSLPTVKTGSYGYTF; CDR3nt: TGTGCCAGCAGCTTACCAACCGTGAAAACAGGGAGCTATGGCTACACCTTC
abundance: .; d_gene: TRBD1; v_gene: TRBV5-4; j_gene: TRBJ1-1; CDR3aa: CASSRQTGGDTFF; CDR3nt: TGTGCCAGCAGCAGACAGACAGGGGGCGATACTTTCTTT
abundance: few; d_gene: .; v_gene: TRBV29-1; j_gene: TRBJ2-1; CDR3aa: CSAPLIRNEQFF; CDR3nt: TGCAGCGCTCCATTAATCCGGAATGAGCAGTTCTTC
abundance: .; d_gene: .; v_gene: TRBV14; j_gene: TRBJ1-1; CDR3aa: CASSQTYTEAFF; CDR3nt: TGTGCCAGCAGCCAAACTTACACTGAAGCTTTCTTT
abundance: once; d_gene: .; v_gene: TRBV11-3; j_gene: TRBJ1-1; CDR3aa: CASSSTYGGYTEAFF; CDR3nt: TGTGCCAGCAGCTCGACCTACGGCGGTTACACTGAAGCTTTCTTT
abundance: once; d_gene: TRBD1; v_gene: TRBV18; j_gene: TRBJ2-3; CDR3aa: CASSRDRADTQYF; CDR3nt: TGTGCCAGCTCAAGGGACAGAGCAGATACGCAGTATTTT
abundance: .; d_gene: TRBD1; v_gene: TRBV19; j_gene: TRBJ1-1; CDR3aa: CASTLGQGLSMNTEAFF; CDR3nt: TGTGCCAGTACTCTGGGACAGGGGTTGTCTATGAACACTGAAGCTTTCTTT
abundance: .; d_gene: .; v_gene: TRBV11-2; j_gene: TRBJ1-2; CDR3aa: CASSISDSSNYGYTF; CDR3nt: TGTGCCAGCAGCATTTCGGACAGCTCTAACTATGGCTACACCTTC
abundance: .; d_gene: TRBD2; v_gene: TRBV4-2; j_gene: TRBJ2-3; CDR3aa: CASSQGVAGRTDTQYF; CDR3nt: TGTGCCAGCAGCCAAGGGGTAGCGGGACGCACAGATACGCAGTATTTT
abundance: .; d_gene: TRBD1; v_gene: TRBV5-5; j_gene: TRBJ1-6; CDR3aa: CASTWDRVASPLHF; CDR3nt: TGTGCCAGCACGTGGGACAGGGTAGCTTCACCCCTCCACTTT
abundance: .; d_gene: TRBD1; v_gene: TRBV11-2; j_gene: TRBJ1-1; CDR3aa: CASSVRQGAGDTEAFF; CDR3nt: TGTGCCAGCAGCGTCCGACAGGGGGCAGGGGATACTGAAGCTTTCTTT
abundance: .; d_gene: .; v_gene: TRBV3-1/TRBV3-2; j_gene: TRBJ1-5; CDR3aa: CASSQEGGDSNQPQHF; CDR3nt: TGTGCCAGCAGCCAAGAGGGGGGGGATAGCAATCAGCCCCAGCATTTT
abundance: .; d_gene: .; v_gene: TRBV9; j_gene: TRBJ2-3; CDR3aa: CASSVRGDTQYF; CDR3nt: TGTGCCAGCAGCGTAAGGGGGGATACGCAGTATTTT
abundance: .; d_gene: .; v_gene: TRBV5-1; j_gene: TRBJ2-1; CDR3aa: CASSLEPNYSSRVF; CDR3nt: TGCGCCAGCAGCTTGGAACCCAACTATTCATCCCGGGTCTTC
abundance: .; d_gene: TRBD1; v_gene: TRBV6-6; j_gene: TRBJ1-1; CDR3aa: CASSPGQVEAFF; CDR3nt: TGTGCCAGCAGTCCGGGACAGGTTGAAGCTTTCTTT
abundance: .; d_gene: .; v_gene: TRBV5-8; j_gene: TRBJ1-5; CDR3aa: CASSLLRSGKTQPQHF; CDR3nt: TGTGCCAGCAGCCTGTTGCGTTCAGGGAAGACTCAGCCCCAGCATTTT
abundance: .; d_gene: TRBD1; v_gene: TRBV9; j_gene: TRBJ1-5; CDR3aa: CASSRDREMPQHF; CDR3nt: TGTGCCAGCAGTCGGGACAGGGAAATGCCACAGCATTTT
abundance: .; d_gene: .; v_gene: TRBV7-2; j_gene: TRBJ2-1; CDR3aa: CASRTGGGGPYNEQFF; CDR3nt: TGTGCCAGCAGAACTGGTGGGGGCGGGCCCTACAATGAGCAGTTCTTC
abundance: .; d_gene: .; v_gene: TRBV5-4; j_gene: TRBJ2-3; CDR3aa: CASSLEDRRTDTQYF; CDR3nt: TGTGCCAGCAGCTTGGAGGACAGACGCACAGATACGCAGTATTTT
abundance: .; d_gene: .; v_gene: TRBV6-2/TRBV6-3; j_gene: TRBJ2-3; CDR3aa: CASSYRQGTQYF; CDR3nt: TGTGCCAGCAGTTACAGGCAGGGAACGCAGTATTTT
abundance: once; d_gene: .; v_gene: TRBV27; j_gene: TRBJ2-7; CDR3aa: CASSLHTQGDEQYF; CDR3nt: TGTGCCAGCAGTTTGCATACACAAGGGGACGAGCAGTACTTC
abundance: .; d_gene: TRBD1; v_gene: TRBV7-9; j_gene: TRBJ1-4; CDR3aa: CASTNRAGGREKLFF; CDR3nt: TGTGCCAGCACCAACCGGGCAGGGGGCCGTGAAAAACTGTTTTTT
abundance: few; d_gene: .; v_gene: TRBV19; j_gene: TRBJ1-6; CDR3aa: CASSSQVNSPLHF; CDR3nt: TGTGCCAGTAGTTCCCAGGTGAATTCACCCCTCCACTTT
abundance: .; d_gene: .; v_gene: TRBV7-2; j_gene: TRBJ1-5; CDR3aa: CASSSDTGSGNQPQHF; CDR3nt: TGTGCCAGCAGCTCAGACACAGGTTCGGGCAATCAGCCCCAGCATTTT
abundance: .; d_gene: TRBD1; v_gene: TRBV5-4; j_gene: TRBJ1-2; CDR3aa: CASSRDRENFYGYTF; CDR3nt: TGTGCCAGCAGCCGGGACAGGGAGAATTTCTATGGCTACACCTTC
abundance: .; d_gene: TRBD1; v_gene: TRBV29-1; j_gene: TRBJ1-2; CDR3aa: CSVERQGAFGGYTF; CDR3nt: TGCAGCGTTGAAAGGCAGGGGGCTTTTGGGGGCTACACCTTC